This TCR beta chain was obtained from a study of response to subunit inactivated influenza vaccine. As concerns this clonotype: The antigen is unknown.

CDR3 size: 13 residues. Trimming removed 3 bases from V and 8 bases from J, with 13 bases in between. CDR1 is MNHEY and CDR2 is SMNVEV in the germline V gene (reference sequence). Whole-study findings and limits: Authors suggested each seasonal influenza vaccination recruits few new T cells.

One entry per CDR3 protein results from TCRdb running MiXCR on the RT-PCR reads. The data contain fewer than 550,000 distinct CDR3 sequences, about 25% of them singletons. This sequence originates from a man aged 50-60 years who received an inactivated influenza vaccine. The sequencing here drew on CD4+ T cells sorted from PBMCs, taken 5 days after vaccination. V usage is TRBV27 and J usage is TRBJ1-2; TRBD1 might be the D (6 bases). In DNA form, the CDR3 reads TGTGCCAGCAGTTTTGTGGGGGCGGGGGGCTACACCTTC. Encoded protein: CASSFVGAGGYTF.